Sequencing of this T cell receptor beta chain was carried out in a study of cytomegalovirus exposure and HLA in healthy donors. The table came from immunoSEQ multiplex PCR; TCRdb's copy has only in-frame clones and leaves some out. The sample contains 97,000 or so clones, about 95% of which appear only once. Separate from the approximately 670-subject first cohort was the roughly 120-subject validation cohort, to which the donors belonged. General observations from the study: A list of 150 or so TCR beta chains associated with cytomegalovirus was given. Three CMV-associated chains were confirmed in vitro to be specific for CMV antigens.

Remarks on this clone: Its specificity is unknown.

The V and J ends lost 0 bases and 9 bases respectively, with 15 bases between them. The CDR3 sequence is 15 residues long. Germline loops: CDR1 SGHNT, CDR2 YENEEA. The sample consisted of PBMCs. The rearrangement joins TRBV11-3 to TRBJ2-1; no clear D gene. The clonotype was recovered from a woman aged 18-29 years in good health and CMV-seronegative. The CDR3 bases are TGTGCCAGCAGCTTAGATAGCTCGGGTATCGGTGAGCAGTTCTTC. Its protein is CASSLDSSGIGEQFF.